The 30 T cell receptor beta chains presented below share a single source sample, sequenced in a study of human T cells and chemical hapten exposure. Time point noted: patch test 1, 2 weeks after DPC sensitization. The treatment: therapeutic diphenylcyclopropenone sensitization with weekly scalp DPC. TCRdb reanalysed the RACE reads using MiXCR and keeps one entry per CDR3 protein. Of under 120,000 distinct CDR3 sequences listed, 11% are singletons. The sequences come from whole blood, collected in connection with sensitization to the hapten diphenylcyclopropenone (DPC). These receptors came from a woman in her thirties or forties with alopecia areata. Some clones in this sample may be carry-over from other donors' samples.

This clonotype has a count of ten or more. This chain joins TRBV20-1 and TRBJ2-2, with TRBD1 matching over 7 bases. J gave up 0 bases and V 6 bases, and 4 bases lay outside the gene matches. The CDR3 consists of 14 residues. Looked up from germline, CDR1 is DFQATT and CDR2 is SNEGSKA (reference sequence). The CDR3 loop is CSASGTANTGELFF. CDR3 DNA: TGCAGTGCGAGTGGGACAGCGAACACCGGGGAGCTGTTTTTT.

The sample holds a few counts of this clonotype. The chain employs TRBV7-2 and TRBJ2-1; D might be TRBD2 (7 bases). Germline CDR1 is SGHTA and CDR2 is FQGNSA. The germline V and J ends were trimmed by 1 base and 4 bases, with 14 bases remaining between them. This CDR3 comprises 16 residues. CDR3 sequence (DNA): TGTGCCAGCAGCTTAGGCGGGGGCCCGGGTTACAATGAGCAGTTCTTC. The encoded protein is CASSLGGGPGYNEQFF.

This clonotype was detected ten times or more. The rearrangement links TRBV7-9 to TRBJ1-6; D is undetermined. The CDR3 contains 13 residues. Germline V lookup: CDR1 SEHNR, CDR2 FQNEAQ (reference sequence). V gave up 6 bases and J gave up 7 bases, with 10 bases separating them. Here the CDR3 DNA reads TGTGCCAGCAGATCTGGACCGAATTCACCCCTCCACTTT. It is translated as CASRSGPNSPLHF.

This clonotype was seen ten or more times. The chain has TRBV6-5 and TRBJ2-1, with 12 bases fitting TRBD2. CDR1 is MNHEY and CDR2 is SVGAGI in the germline V gene. V gave up 4 bases and J gave up 8 bases; unmatched junction bases: 9. The CDR3 length is 16 residues. The CDR3 DNA reads as TGTGCCAGCAGTTCCCCAACTAGCGGGGGGAGGTATGAGCAGTTCTTC. Translated: CASSSPTSGGRYEQFF.

The chain recombines TRBV4-2 with TRBJ2-3; D is unresolved. The CDR3 has 13 amino acids. CDR1 and CDR2 (germline): LGHNA, YNFKEQ. With 0 bases removed from V and 6 bases from J, the gap between germline ends came to 7 bases. CDR3 protein: CASSQDRRDTQYF. CDR3 nucleotides: TGTGCCAGCAGCCAAGATCGCAGGGATACGCAGTATTTT.

This clonotype was found many times. The V and J genes are TRBV10-3 and TRBJ1-1, with D unresolved. The germline CDR1 and CDR2 sequences are ENHRY and SYGVKD. V was clipped by 10 bases and J by 1 base, with 16 bases between them. The CDR3 has 14 residues. CDR3 loop: CATAVPTGNTEAFF. In DNA, the CDR3 is TGTGCCACCGCCGTCCCGACGGGGAACACTGAAGCTTTCTTT.

In its sample, this clonotype was seen a few times. J is TRBJ2-3 and V is TRBV4-2, with 9 bases lining up with TRBD2. CDR3 size: 16 residues. V dropped 4 bases and J dropped 0; count of bases not matched to a gene: 5. Germline CDR1 is LGHNA and CDR2 is YNFKEQ. The CDR3 here is CASSPLAGVSTDTQYF. CDR3 DNA: TGTGCCAGCAGCCCCTTAGCGGGAGTGAGCACAGATACGCAGTATTTT.

This clonotype has a handful of counts. The chain joins TRBV7-2 to TRBJ2-7, with 8 bases aligning to TRBD2. The germline V gene encodes CDR1 SGHTA and CDR2 FQGNSA. The V gene end was trimmed by 3 bases and the J gene end by 4 bases; junction bases not matched to a gene: 5. The CDR3 contains 14 residues. CDR3 DNA sequence: TGTGCCAGCAGCTTCCCGGGACTAGAGTACGAGCAGTACTTC. This sequence encodes CASSFPGLEYEQYF.

This clonotype has ten or more counts. An end of the junction does not agree with germline; a read error may underlie this. The chain links TRBV28 to TRBJ2-7; D is uncertain. The length of the CDR3 is 11 residues. CDR1 and CDR2 from the germline V gene are MDHEN and SYDVKM. CDR3 nucleotide sequence: TGTGCCAGCAGTTCCCCGGGCAGATCTGGATTC. Protein sequence: CASSSPGRSGF.

Worth noting for this clonotype: This may be a read error: a much more frequent sequence differs by one nucleotide. The rearrangement joins TRBV30 to TRBJ1-4, with D maybe TRBD1 (5 bases). This CDR3 has 15 residues. Germline CDR1 reads GTSNPN; CDR2 reads SVGIG (reference sequence). This chain's CDR3 is CASSQEARQDEKLLF. CDR3 nucleotide sequence: TGTGCCTCTTCACAGGAGGCTCGGCAGGATGAAAAACTGTTATTT.

There are a few counts of this clonotype. The chain is built from TRBV6-1 and TRBJ1-1, with D hard to call. V dropped 4 bases and J dropped 0 bases, with 9 bases sitting between them. Germline CDR1 and CDR2: MNHNS and SASEGT. The CDR3 consists of 14 residues. CDR3 DNA: TGTGCCAGCAGTGCCACATACATGAACACTGAAGCTTTCTTT. Amino acids: CASSATYMNTEAFF.

The chain is built from TRBV28 and TRBJ2-1; possibly TRBD2 for D (6 bases). CDR1 and CDR2 (germline): MDHEN, SYDVKM. The CDR3 has 18 amino acids. Trimming took 3 bases from V and 7 from J, leaving 25 bases between them. The CDR3 DNA sequence: TGTGCCAGCAGTTTCCCCAGGGAGACGGCGGGGAGAACGAATGAGCAGTTCTTC. The encoded protein is CASSFPRETAGRTNEQFF.

This clonotype was observed a few times. The chain has TRBV20-1 and TRBJ2-5, with 8 bases matching TRBD2. Germline-derived CDR1 and CDR2 are DFQATT and SNEGSKA (reference sequence). The V gene end was trimmed by 7 bases and the J gene end by 4 bases; junction bases not matched to a gene: 8. This CDR3 contains 13 residues. CDR3 protein: CSVNGRVGETQYF. In DNA form, the CDR3 reads TGCAGTGTGAACGGGAGGGTCGGAGAGACCCAGTACTTC.

This clonotype has a count of ten or more. V and J are TRBV6-5 and TRBJ2-5; TRBD2 aligns across 7 bases. The CDR3 spans 14 residues. Germline V CDR1 and CDR2: MNHEY, SVGAGI. V dropped 4 bases and J dropped 5; count of bases not matched to a gene: 7. CDR3 amino acids: CASSSSAGFETQYF. The CDR3 DNA follows: TGTGCCAGCAGTTCCTCAGCGGGATTCGAGACCCAGTACTTC.

The chain employs TRBV6-2 or TRBV6-3 and TRBJ2-1; D remains unclear. Germline CDR1 is MNHEY and CDR2 is SVGEGT. This CDR3 is 12 amino acids long. V shed 1 base and J shed 10 bases, with 8 bases lying between them. The CDR3 region has the DNA TGTGCCAGCAGTTACTTCGGCCCCGAGCAGTTCTTC. Translated, it gives CASSYFGPEQFF.

As DNA, the CDR3 is TGTGCCAGCAGTGAATACCGTCCGGGAGGGCCGCACGAGCAGTACTTC. Amino acids: CASSEYRPGGPHEQYF. The rearrangement uses TRBV25-1 and TRBJ2-7; 8 positions match TRBD2. CDR3 length equals 16 residues. Germline values: CDR1 MGHDK, CDR2 SYGVNS. V shed 0 bases and J 5 bases; nucleotides not matched to a gene: 9.

This clonotype was recorded at least ten times. This rearrangement joins TRBV29-1 to TRBJ2-6; the D is unclear. This CDR3 contains 12 residues. V lost 5 bases and J lost 3, with 5 bases in between. Germline loops: CDR1 SQVTM, CDR2 ANQGSEA. The CDR3 spells CSVSGGANVLTF. CDR3 bases: TGCAGCGTTTCGGGTGGGGCCAACGTCCTGACTTTC.

The V gene is TRBV28, the J gene TRBJ1-6; D not resolved. The germline V gene encodes CDR1 MDHEN and CDR2 SYDVKM. Trimming took off 4 bases at V and 15 bases at J, with 16 bases between the two ends. The CDR3 is made up of 13 amino acids. CDR3 in amino acids: CASSSPDIIGLHF. The CDR3 nucleotides are TGTGCCAGCAGTTCCCCTGACATCATCGGCCTCCACTTT.

Written as DNA, the CDR3 is TGCAGTGCTAGAATTAGCGGTGATACGCAGTATTTT. Protein sequence: CSARISGDTQYF. V and J are TRBV20-1 and TRBJ2-3, with D maybe TRBD2 (6 bases). The germline CDR1 and CDR2 sequences are DFQATT and SNEGSKA (reference sequence). V dropped 2 bases and J dropped 6 bases, with 9 bases sitting between them. CDR3 length: 12 residues.

The rearrangement links TRBV29-1 to TRBJ2-2, with 10 bases fitting TRBD1. This CDR3 comprises 14 residues. Trimming cost V 6 bases and J 1 base; bases outside gene matches: 2. Germline loops: CDR1 SQVTM, CDR2 ANQGSEA. The CDR3: CSVRDRGNTGELFF. CDR3 nucleotides: TGCAGCGTCCGGGACAGGGGGAACACCGGGGAGCTGTTTTTT.

The table lists this clonotype with many counts. The V call is TRBV6-2 or TRBV6-3, the J call TRBJ2-7; unclear D gene. CDR3 length equals 15 residues. V was shortened by 7 bases and J by 0 bases, with 16 bases between the two germline ends. Germline assignment: CDR1 MNHEY and CDR2 SVGEGT. The CDR3 is CASNSPFGNSYEQYF. The CDR3 DNA reads TGTGCCAGCAACTCTCCCTTCGGTAACTCCTACGAGCAGTACTTC.

This clonotype was counted ten times or more. The chain recombines TRBV25-1 with TRBJ2-7, with D uncertain. The germline V gene encodes CDR1 MGHDK and CDR2 SYGVNS. V lost 1 base and J lost 2, with 6 bases in between. The CDR3 length is 13 residues. The CDR3: CASSESRTYEQYF. The CDR3 nucleotides read TGTGCCAGCAGTGAATCTCGGACCTACGAGCAGTACTTC.

This clonotype showed up many times. At one end, the junction sequence differs from germline, possibly due to a read error. V is TRBV7-7 and J is TRBJ2-5, with 7 bases fitting TRBD1. Germline CDR1 is SSHAT and CDR2 is FNYEAQ (reference sequence). The CDR3 is 14 residues long. The CDR3 DNA is TGTGCTAGCAGCGCCGGGACAGTTCAAGAGACCCAGTACTTC. As protein: CASSAGTVQETQYF.

This clonotype was observed a few times. The gene calls are TRBV6-2 or TRBV6-3 and TRBJ2-2; D not certain. V lost 2 bases to trimming and J lost 0 bases, with 10 bases between them. Germline lookup yields CDR1 MNHEY and CDR2 SVGEGT. The CDR3 totals 16 residues. The CDR3 protein is CASSYSGGSNTGELFF. CDR3 nucleotides: TGTGCCAGCAGTTACAGTGGCGGATCGAACACCGGGGAGCTGTTTTTT.

A few counts support this clonotype. The chain links TRBV7-8 to TRBJ2-7; the match to TRBD2 covers 12 bases. In germline, CDR1 is SGHVS, CDR2 FQNEAQ. The trim removed 5 bases at V and 6 bases at J, leaving 8 bases unmatched. The CDR3 has 15 amino acids. The CDR3 reads CASSLMTSGGFEQYF. DNA for the CDR3: TGTGCCAGCAGCCTAATGACTAGCGGGGGTTTCGAGCAGTACTTC.

This clonotype was seen many times. The gene calls are TRBV9 and TRBJ2-7, with D perhaps matching TRBD1 (5 bases). The CDR3 is 12 residues long. From germline, CDR1 is SGDLS and CDR2 YYNGEE. Trimming shortened V by 4 bases and J by 5 bases, and 10 bases separated the two germline ends. CDR3 region: CASSLEGDEQYF. The DNA of the CDR3 is TGTGCCAGCAGCCTGGAAGGGGACGAGCAGTACTTC.

This clonotype occurred many times. The chain joins TRBV11-2 to TRBJ1-1, with a weak D call TRBD1 (6 bases). The V gene's germline CDR1 is SGHAT and CDR2 FQNNGV. V was trimmed by 6 bases and J by 1 base, leaving 9 bases between them. There are 13 residues in the CDR3. The CDR3 sequence is CASRTGANTEAFF. CDR3 nucleotide sequence: TGTGCCAGCAGGACAGGCGCGAACACTGAAGCTTTCTTT.

This clonotype was observed a few times. The chain joins TRBV6-2 or TRBV6-3 to TRBJ2-7; 7 bases match TRBD1. Germline V lookup: CDR1 MNHEY, CDR2 SVGEGT. Trimming took 6 bases from V and 3 from J; bases not matched to a gene: 11. This CDR3 has 15 amino acids. CDR3 amino acids: CASSPGTALHYEQYF. CDR3 coding DNA: TGTGCCAGCAGCCCCGGGACAGCCCTTCACTACGAGCAGTACTTC.

The chain is built from TRBV12-3 or TRBV12-4 and TRBJ2-5; D might be TRBD2 (6 bases). The CDR3 totals 13 residues. V lost 3 bases and J 4 bases, leaving 9 bases between the germline ends. CDR3 protein: CASSLNGGETQYF. The DNA for the CDR3 is TGTGCCAGCAGTTTGAACGGGGGAGAGACCCAGTACTTC.

This clonotype was counted a few times. The gene calls are TRBV29-1 and TRBJ1-5; D uncertain. Deletions cut 7 bases from V and 0 bases from J, with 7 bases between. This CDR3 is 12 amino acids long. Germline assignment: CDR1 SQVTM and CDR2 ANQGSEA. In nucleotides, the CDR3 is TGCAGCGCTGGGTATAGCAATCAGCCCCAGCATTTT. This translates into CSAGYSNQPQHF.